This note documents a single TCR beta chain sequence. What this receptor recognizes is not known. There are no base qualities to consult, and no much larger clone falls within one base. From each donor, a single peripheral blood sample of around 120 mL on average was drawn into heparinised tubes. A BD FACSAria II and a panel including CD45RO, CCR7, CD25, CD127, CD95 and CD27 were used to sort naive, central memory, regulatory and stem cell-like memory CD4+ T cells. Every sorted population had a purity above 98%. PBMCs were isolated right away by Lymphoprep density gradient centrifugation and were stained directly, without culture. To minimize batch effects, samples were stained and sorted in pairs, one healthy donor with one patient per experiment. The sample is drawn from a study of beta chain features in type 1 diabetes (dated by TCRdb to the late 2010s). Some background on the complete study: Patients and healthy donors did not differ in mean age, gender distribution, total cell number or subset yield. Across all samples, about 110 million sorted cells were examined, and cell number per subset correlated strongly with RNA yield. The study compared the TCRB repertoires of sorted circulating CD4+ T cell subsets in recently diagnosed type 1 diabetes patients with those in matched healthy donors. Regulatory and stem cell-like memory subsets were isolated from only 8 patients and 8 healthy donors, whereas naive and central memory subsets came from all 30 or so donors. General study outcomes and caveats: Because cDNA was sequenced instead of genomic DNA, activated cells with high expression could be over-represented, although the groups did not differ in activation or CD3 levels. At VDJ recombination sites, patients with type 1 diabetes made fewer insertions and deleted more nucleotides, a pattern implying thymic rearrangement abnormalities. Because the HLA sub-analyses included only small numbers of individuals, any influence of HLA type on TCRB rearrangement was left unresolved. Type 1 diabetes patients showed a moderate but significant shortening of TCRB CDR3 length in all four CD4+ subsets. Naive, central memory and regulatory TCRB repertoires appeared more similar among patients than among healthy donors. Shorter templates might be favored by PCR, yet because patient and control samples were amplified and corrected together, any such skew would affect both groups equally.

The entire isolated RNA was reverse transcribed using the High Capacity cDNA Reverse Transcription Kit, and thus expressed TCRB transcripts were sequenced. Naive, central memory and regulatory T cell samples underwent deep immunoSEQ sequencing, averaging roughly 3.5 million total reads per sample. Sorted cells were lysed in RLT buffer, and RNA was extracted using DNase-treated RNeasy Micro or Mini kits according to cell number. To prevent cross-contamination, every cell subset was processed on its own, while patient and healthy donor samples were processed together. Using the immunoSEQ multiplex PCR, TCRB sequences were amplified from cDNA into 87-bp fragments spanning the CDR3 region. Sequencing of the amplicons was done on the Illumina HiSeq platform. As for the original processing: Synthetic template baselines were used to correct PCR bias computationally, reads within Hamming distance 2 were collapsed together, and singletons that could not be merged were discarded. Reads were aligned against IMGT so that V, D and J genes, CDR3 length and insertions or deletions at six rearrangement sites could be assigned. Within each subset, clonotype counts were normalized to sorted cell number, and only after that were true diversity and Gini coefficients computed with the tcR R package. The overlap coefficient, calculated on TCRB nucleotide sequences, was used to measure repertoire sharing. Imported from immuneACCESS, the table was reduced by TCRdb to in-frame sequences with V and J called. These copies leave out some clones; in studies compared against another copy, an unresolved V gene accounts for under half, and the cause of the remainder is not known. That table furnishes V, J and clone size, whereas the DNA furnished D and trimming. This sample comprises about 290,000 clones, under 8.5% of them detected only once. The ten largest clones add up to under 1.3% of the sample.

CDR1 and CDR2 (SGHRS, YFSETQ) derive from the germline V gene. The V and J ends are trimmed by 4 bases and 7 bases, leaving 11 bases between them. The CDR3 runs 12 amino acids, cysteine and phenylalanine included. CDR3 DNA only is kept here, 36 bases in frame from base 1. Recombination joined TRBV5-1 with TRBJ1-2; the D gene remains uncertain. Input material: central memory CD4+ T cells from blood. The receptor was derived from a woman younger than 35 in good health. This receptor has the CDR3 CASSAMAGGYTF. In nucleotides, the sequence is TGCGCCAGCAGCGCTATGGCGGGTGGCTACACCTTC. The CDR3 plus the reference TRBV5-1 and TRBJ1-2 genes for the other parts give the full variable domain: KAGVTQTPRYLIKTRGQQVTLSCSPISGHRSVSWYQQTPGQGLQFLFEYFSETQRNKGNFPGRFSGRQFSNSRSEMNVSTLELGDSALYLCASSAMAGGYTFGSGTRLTVV.